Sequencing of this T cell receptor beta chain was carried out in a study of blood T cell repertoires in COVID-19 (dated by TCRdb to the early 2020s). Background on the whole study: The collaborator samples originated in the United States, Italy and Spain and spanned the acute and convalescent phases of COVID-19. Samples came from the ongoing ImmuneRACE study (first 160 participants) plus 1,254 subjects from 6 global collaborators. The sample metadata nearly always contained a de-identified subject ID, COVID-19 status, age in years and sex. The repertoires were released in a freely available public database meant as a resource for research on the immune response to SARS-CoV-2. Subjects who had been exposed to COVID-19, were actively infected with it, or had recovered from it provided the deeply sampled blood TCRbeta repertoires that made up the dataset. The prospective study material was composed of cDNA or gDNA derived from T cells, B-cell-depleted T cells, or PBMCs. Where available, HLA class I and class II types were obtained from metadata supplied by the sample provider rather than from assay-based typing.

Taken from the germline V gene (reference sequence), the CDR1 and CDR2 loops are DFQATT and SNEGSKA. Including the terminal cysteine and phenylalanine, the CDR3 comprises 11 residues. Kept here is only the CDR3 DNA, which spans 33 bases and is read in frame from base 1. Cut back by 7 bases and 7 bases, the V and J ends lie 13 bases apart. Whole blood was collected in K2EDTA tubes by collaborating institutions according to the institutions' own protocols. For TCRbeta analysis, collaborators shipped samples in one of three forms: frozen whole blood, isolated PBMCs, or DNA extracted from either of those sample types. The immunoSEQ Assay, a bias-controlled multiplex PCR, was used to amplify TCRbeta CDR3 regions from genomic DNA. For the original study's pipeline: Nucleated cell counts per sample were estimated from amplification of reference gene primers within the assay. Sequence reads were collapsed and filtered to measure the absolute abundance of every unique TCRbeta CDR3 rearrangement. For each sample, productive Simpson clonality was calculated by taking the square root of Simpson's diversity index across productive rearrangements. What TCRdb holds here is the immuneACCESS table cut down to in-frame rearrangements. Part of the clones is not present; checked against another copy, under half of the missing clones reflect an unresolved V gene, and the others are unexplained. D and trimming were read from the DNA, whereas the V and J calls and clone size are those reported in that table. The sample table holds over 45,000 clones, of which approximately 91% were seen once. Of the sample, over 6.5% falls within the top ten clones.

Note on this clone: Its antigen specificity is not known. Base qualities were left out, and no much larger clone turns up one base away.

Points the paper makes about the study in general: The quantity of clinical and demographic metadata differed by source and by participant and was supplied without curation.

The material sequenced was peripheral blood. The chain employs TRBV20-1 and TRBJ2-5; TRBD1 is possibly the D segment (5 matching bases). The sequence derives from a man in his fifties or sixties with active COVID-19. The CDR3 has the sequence CSVAGLATQYF. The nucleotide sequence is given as TGCAGTGTTGCAGGGTTGGCGACCCAGTACTTC.